The 24 T cell receptor beta chains reported below all come from one sample, sequenced in a study of cytomegalovirus exposure and HLA in healthy donors. This PCR relied on a set of 60 Vbeta primers and 13 Jbeta primers. Data came from immunoSEQ multiplex PCR; TCRdb stores just in-frame clones and leaves some out. The table includes around 120,000 clones, approximately 72% detected once. The specimen was PBMCs. These receptors all come from a man in his sixties in good health and CMV-seropositive.

This chain uses TRBV5-1 with TRBJ2-1; 8 bases are a match to TRBD1. Germline-derived CDR1 and CDR2 are SGHRS and YFSETQ. Trimming removed 4 bases from V and 4 bases from J; junction bases left unmatched: 13. The CDR3 loop spans 17 amino acids. The DNA of the CDR3 is TGCGCCAGCAGCCCGGGGACAGGCGTAGTCGCATACAATGAGCAGTTCTTC. Translated: CASSPGTGVVAYNEQFF. Full variable domain (outside the CDR3, taken from reference TRBV5-1 and TRBJ2-1): KAGVTQTPRYLIKTRGQQVTLSCSPISGHRSVSWYQQTPGQGLQFLFEYFSETQRNKGNFPGRFSGRQFSNSRSEMNVSTLELGDSALYLCASSPGTGVVAYNEQFFGPGTRLTVL.

The chain combines TRBV7-9 with TRBJ2-1; 8 bases are a match to TRBD2. Germline CDR1 and CDR2: SEHNR and FQNEAQ (reference sequence). The trim removed 8 bases at V and 8 bases at J, leaving 11 bases unmatched. CDR3 length equals 14 residues. CDR3 DNA: TGTGCCAGCTCCAGGACTAGCCCAGTCGATGAGCAGTTCTTC. Translated, it gives CASSRTSPVDEQFF. Full variable domain (missing parts from reference TRBV7-9 and TRBJ2-1): DTGVSQNPRHKITKRGQNVTFRCDPISEHNRLYWYRQTLGQGPEFLTYFQNEAQLEKSRLLSDRFSAERPKGSFSTLEIQRTEQGDSAMYLCASSRTSPVDEQFFGPGTRLTVL.

J is TRBJ1-5 and V is TRBV6-5, with a tentative D call TRBD1 (6 bases). Germline V gene lookup returns CDR1 MNHEY and CDR2 SVGAGI. V lost 0 bases and J 6 bases, leaving 12 bases between the germline ends. The CDR3 sequence is 15 residues long. This CDR3 reads CASSYSPTGFQPQHF. The CDR3 DNA sequence: TGTGCCAGCAGTTACTCACCTACAGGGTTTCAGCCCCAGCATTTT.

In regard to this clone: The same CDR3 can be traced to other DNA sequences in this sample. The chain recombines TRBV5-1 with TRBJ2-2; D gene uncertain. This CDR3 contains 15 residues. Germline V CDR1 and CDR2: SGHRS, YFSETQ. Deletions cut 0 bases from V and 3 bases from J, with 9 bases between. The CDR3 sequence: CASSLGNRDTGELFF. In nucleotides, the CDR3 is TGCGCCAGCAGCTTGGGGAATCGGGACACCGGGGAGCTGTTTTTT.

The table lists this clone with a few counts. The rearrangement links TRBV5-1 to TRBJ2-7, with TRBD2 as a possible D gene (6 bases). The germline V gene has CDR1 SGHRS and CDR2 YFSETQ. This CDR3 is 12 amino acids long. Trimming shortened V by 9 bases and J by 5 bases, and 15 bases separated the two germline ends. CDR3 in DNA: TGCGCCACGGGGCGGGATCGTCACGAGCAGTACTTC. This codes for CATGRDRHEQYF.

V gene TRBV30 combines with J gene TRBJ1-6, with D unresolved. Germline lookup yields CDR1 GTSNPN and CDR2 SVGIG (reference sequence). The length of the CDR3 is 14 residues. V lost 2 bases and J lost 7, with 12 bases in between. The CDR3 sequence: CAWSKLGNNSPLHF. CDR3 nucleotides: TGTGCCTGGAGTAAACTAGGGAACAATTCACCCCTCCACTTT.

V and J are TRBV28 and TRBJ1-4; 7 bases align to TRBD1. Germline V gene sequence: CDR1 MDHEN, CDR2 SYDVKM. V shed 7 bases, J shed 8 bases, and the junction held 10 bases outside the gene matches. This CDR3 is built from 14 residues. CDR3 protein: CASKRGGIKEKLFF. The DNA for the CDR3 is TGTGCCAGCAAACGAGGGGGCATCAAGGAAAAACTGTTTTTT.

This chain uses TRBV5-1 with TRBJ2-2; 8 nucleotides line up with TRBD2. Germline-derived CDR1 and CDR2 are SGHRS and YFSETQ. The CDR3 sequence is 13 residues long. V lost 2 bases, J lost 6 bases, and 0 bases stayed unmatched. CDR3 residues: CASSFGGAGELFF. The DNA for the CDR3 is TGCGCCAGCAGCTTCGGGGGGGCCGGGGAGCTGTTTTTT.

J is TRBJ1-5 and V is TRBV5-1; 8 bases map to TRBD1. The CDR3 has 14 residues. After removal of 4 bases from V and 7 bases from J, the junction contained 7 bases not matched to a gene. Germline V gene sequence: CDR1 SGHRS, CDR2 YFSETQ. CDR3 nucleotides: TGCGCCAGCAGCGCCGGACAGGGCGGACAGCCCCAGCATTTT. Residues: CASSAGQGGQPQHF.

The table lists this clone with a count of one. This rearrangement joins TRBV28 to TRBJ2-3, with a weak D call TRBD2 (6 bases). Trimming pared 6 bases from V and 2 bases from J, leaving 15 bases between. This CDR3 is built from 15 residues. From germline, CDR1 is MDHEN and CDR2 SYDVKM. CDR3 residues: CASSPLAGTTDTQYF. CDR3 in DNA: TGTGCCAGCAGCCCCTTGGCGGGAACCACAGATACGCAGTATTTT. The full variable domain, completed using reference TRBV28 and TRBJ2-3, is DVKVTQSSRYLVKRTGEKVFLECVQDMDHENMFWYRQDPGLGLRLIYFSYDVKMKEKGDIPEGYSVSREKKERFSLILESASTNQTSMYLCASSPLAGTTDTQYFGPGTRLTVL.

The gene calls are TRBV28 and TRBJ1-2, with 8 bases matching TRBD1. The J segment lost 8 bases and the V segment lost 1 base, leaving 3 bases of the junction unmatched. CDR3 size: 13 residues. CDR1 is MDHEN and CDR2 is SYDVKM in the germline V gene. CDR3 sequence reads: CASSLFPGGGYTF. The DNA for the CDR3 is TGTGCCAGCAGTTTATTTCCAGGGGGCGGCTACACCTTC.

The rearrangement uses TRBV5-4 and TRBJ2-5; 10 positions agree with TRBD1. CDR1 and CDR2 (germline): SGHNT, YYREEE (reference sequence). This CDR3 region has 15 residues. With V trimmed by 2 bases and J by 5 bases, 6 bases remained unmatched. This chain's CDR3 is CASSLRQGAEETQYF. The CDR3 DNA follows: TGTGCCAGCAGCTTAAGACAGGGGGCGGAGGAGACCCAGTACTTC.

The chain has TRBV12-2 and TRBJ2-2; the table calls TRBD2, which could not be checked here. TRBV12-2 is reported as a pseudogene. CDR3 size: 17 residues. The CDR3 bases are TGTGCAAGTCGCTTAGCCCTAGCGGGAGTAGAAACCGGGGAGCTGTTTTTT. It specifies CASRLALAGVETGELFF.

This clone showed up just once. The V call is TRBV6-1, the J call TRBJ2-4; 7 bases are shared with TRBD2. CDR3 length equals 15 residues. Germline loops: CDR1 MNHNS, CDR2 SASEGT. The J segment lost 4 bases and the V segment lost 6 bases, leaving 9 bases of the junction unmatched. The CDR3 DNA reads as TGTGCCAGCAGGGTGATGGACGGGGGGAAAAACATTCAGTACTTC. This gives the protein CASRVMDGGKNIQYF.

The CDR3 nucleotides read TGTGCCACCAGCATCGGCAGGGGTTACGAGCAGTACTTC. Its protein product is CATSIGRGYEQYF. The chain uses TRBV15 and TRBJ2-7, with D maybe TRBD1 (6 bases). With 4 bases removed from V and 4 bases from J, the gap between germline ends came to 11 bases. The length of the CDR3 is 13 residues. Germline values: CDR1 LNHNV, CDR2 YYDKDF (reference sequence). The whole variable domain, filled in from reference TRBV15 and TRBJ2-7, reads DAMVIQNPRYQVTQFGKPVTLSCSQTLNHNVMYWYQQKSSQAPKLLFHYYDKDFNNEADTPDNFQSRRPNTSFCFLDIRSPGLGDTAMYLCATSIGRGYEQYFGPGTRLTVT.

The chain is built from TRBV7-9 and TRBJ1-1, with D hard to call. Looked up from germline, CDR1 is SEHNR and CDR2 is FQNEAQ (reference sequence). The CDR3 spans 14 residues. V was shortened by 3 bases and J by 1 base, with 9 bases between the two germline ends. CDR3 nucleotide sequence: TGTGCCAGCAGCTTGATCTCGGGGAACACTGAAGCTTTCTTT. This gives the protein CASSLISGNTEAFF.

V usage is TRBV5-6 and J usage is TRBJ1-1, with 9 bases lining up with TRBD1. V dropped 4 bases and J dropped 4; count of bases not matched to a gene: 11. This CDR3 contains 16 residues. The germline V gene encodes CDR1 SGHDT and CDR2 YYEEEE. CDR3 region: CASSRPPGQGSTEAFF. CDR3 sequence (DNA): TGTGCCAGCAGCCGGCCCCCGGGACAGGGCAGCACTGAAGCTTTCTTT.

The rearrangement links TRBV29-1 to TRBJ2-7; TRBD2 matches at 9 bases. The CDR3 sequence is 13 residues long. Germline CDR1 is SQVTM and CDR2 is ANQGSEA. Trimming cost V 3 bases and J 3 bases; bases outside gene matches: 3. This CDR3 reads CSVELREGYEQYF. The CDR3 DNA is TGCAGCGTTGAGTTGCGGGAGGGCTACGAGCAGTACTTC.

V gene TRBV19 combines with J gene TRBJ1-1; maybe TRBD1 (6 bases). CDR3 length equals 15 residues. Germline V gene data show CDR1 as LNHDA and CDR2 as SQIVND (reference sequence). Trimming removed 8 bases from V and 0 bases from J, with 16 bases in between. Here the CDR3 reads CASGDRWQMNTEAFF. CDR3 coding DNA: TGTGCCAGTGGAGACAGGTGGCAAATGAACACTGAAGCTTTCTTT. Drawing the rest from reference TRBV19 and TRBJ1-1, the complete variable domain is DGGITQSPKYLFRKEGQNVTLSCEQNLNHDAMYWYRQDPGQGLRLIYYSQIVNDFQKGDIAEGYSVSREKKESFPLTVTSAQKNPTAFYLCASGDRWQMNTEAFFGQGTRLTVV.

This chain links TRBV5-1 with TRBJ1-1; a possible D gene is TRBD1 (6 bases). This CDR3 has 15 residues. Germline V gives CDR1 SGHRS, CDR2 YFSETQ. Deletions cut 4 bases from V and 1 base from J, with 14 bases between. CDR3 DNA sequence: TGCGCCAGCAGCGTTCGGACAGAACGGAACACTGAAGCTTTCTTT. Translating gives CASSVRTERNTEAFF.

The gene calls are TRBV7-8 and TRBJ2-1; 9 bases align to TRBD2. The CDR3 totals 17 residues. Germline CDR1 and CDR2: SGHVS and FQNEAQ. V was pared by 2 bases and J by 4 bases, with 9 bases of the junction left unmatched. The CDR3 loop reads CASSLNRVAGGYNEQFF. CDR3 in DNA: TGTGCCAGCAGCTTAAACAGGGTTGCGGGAGGGTACAATGAGCAGTTCTTC.

This rearrangement joins TRBV6-1 to TRBJ1-5; the D gene is possibly TRBD1 (5 bases). Trimming stripped 7 bases from V and 11 bases from J, with 15 bases between. Looked up from germline, CDR1 is MNHNS and CDR2 is SASEGT. CDR3 size: 12 residues. In DNA form, the CDR3 reads TGTGCCAGCACCTCGAGCGGGGGGGCCCAGCATTTT. This translates into CASTSSGGAQHF.

The chain uses TRBV9 and TRBJ1-2, with D possibly matching TRBD1 (6 bases). Deletions cut 0 bases from V and 3 bases from J, with 9 bases between. The CDR3 covers 14 residues. CDR1 SGDLS and CDR2 YYNGEE come from the germline V gene. The CDR3 reads CASSVASGDYGYTF. DNA for the CDR3: TGTGCCAGCAGCGTAGCGTCAGGGGACTATGGCTACACCTTC.

This clone has only a few counts. J is TRBJ1-2 and V is TRBV5-5, with a tentative D call TRBD1 (5 bases). The CDR3 runs to 13 residues. Germline CDR1 and CDR2: SGHKS and YYEKEE (reference sequence). V gave up 0 bases and J gave up 7 bases, with 10 bases separating them. DNA for the CDR3: TGTGCCAGCAGCTTGGACAGGTCGAGTGGCTACACCTTC. Translated: CASSLDRSSGYTF.